Detailed here is one TCR beta chain. The protocol was immunoSEQ multiplex PCR, while the TCRdb copy is restricted to in-frame clones and leaves out a portion. The sample lists 60,000 to 70,000 clones, more than 85% occurring once. The data belong to a study of cytomegalovirus exposure and HLA in healthy donors. CDR3 length equals 16 residues. V gave up 0 bases and J gave up 4 bases; unmatched junction bases: 8. The germline gives CDR1 SGDLS, CDR2 YYNGEE. This rearrangement joins TRBV9 to TRBJ2-3; 7 bases are a match to TRBD2. The TCR originated in a woman aged 18 to 35 in good health and CMV-seronegative. Sequenced input: PBMCs. Written as DNA, the CDR3 is TGTGCCAGCAGCGTAGTGGGCGGGAGTGGGGCAGATACGCAGTATTTT. This translates into CASSVVGGSGADTQYF.